This T cell receptor beta chain was captured by sequencing in a study of cytomegalovirus exposure and HLA in healthy donors. Overall study: Of the donors genotyped, approximately 430 in all, about 80% fell in the Caucasian-associated ancestry cluster. Study-wide results and limits: Association of a missense DCLRE1C variant with TCR beta V- and J-gene trimming was reported in a later analysis. There were several of the most significant clusters that appeared linked to common viral pathogens in a later analysis. The authors later found TCR association rates varying by HLA locus, with DRB1 most and HLA-C fewest.

This clone was counted between two and nine times. Its antigen remains unknown. The PCR employed 60 Vbeta primers together with 13 Jbeta primers. Assay used: immunoSEQ multiplex PCR; TCRdb lists only in-frame clones, some missing. The sample consists of more than 200,000 clones, less than 85% of them appearing once. The sequence came from a girl between 2 and 10 years old in good health and CMV-seronegative. Sequencing was carried out using PBMCs.

CDR3 coding DNA: TGTGCCAGCACCGATATCCTCCACGAGGGCTACACCTTC. This encodes CASTDILHEGYTF. V usage is TRBV6-5 and J usage is TRBJ1-2; no clear D gene. V shed 7 bases and J shed 8 bases, with 17 bases lying between them. CDR1 is MNHEY, CDR2 SVGAGI, per germline. The length of the CDR3 is 13 residues.